Below, 15 T cell receptor beta chains from the same sample are listed, as sequenced in a study of radiation and T cells in renal cell carcinoma. Time point in this sample: blood 2 weeks post-SBRT. This sample's treatment: 15 Gy SBRT to primary tumor, nephrectomy 4 weeks later. TCRdb's copy holds only in-frame clones and misses some; the assay was immunoSEQ multiplex PCR. The repertoire holds about 120,000 clones, with roughly four fifths as singletons. This sample comprised blood, obtained from a patient whose treatment included radiotherapy and nephrectomy. Receptor source: a woman between 55 and 75 years old with renal cell carcinoma.

This rearrangement joins TRBV7-2 to TRBJ1-2; no clear D gene. The CDR3 runs to 15 residues. CDR1 and CDR2 from the germline V gene are SGHTA and FQGNSA. Trimming removed 0 bases at V and 2 bases at J, with 10 bases between. The CDR3 region has the DNA TGTGCCAGCAGCTTAGCAGTCAGCCCGAACTATGGCTACACCTTC. Its protein is CASSLAVSPNYGYTF.

The J gene is TRBJ2-7, the V gene TRBV4-1; D perhaps matches TRBD1 (6 bases). The germline V gene encodes CDR1 MGHRA and CDR2 YSYEKL. Trimming left V 1 base short and J 4 bases short, with 14 bases between. The CDR3 spans 15 residues. CDR3 nucleotides: TGCGCCAGCAGCCAAGGTCAACAGGGATCGTACGAGCAGTACTTC. Encoded protein: CASSQGQQGSYEQYF.

The chain uses TRBV19 and TRBJ2-7, with 8 nucleotides matching TRBD1. J was trimmed by 7 bases and V by 6 bases; bases with no gene match: 11. Germline assignment: CDR1 LNHDA and CDR2 SQIVND (reference sequence). The CDR3 length is 14 residues. CDR3 bases: TGTGCCAGTAGCGGGACAGGCCTTTATGGGGAGCAGTACTTC. It translates to CASSGTGLYGEQYF.

The count of this clone is one. This sequence joins TRBV5-6 and TRBJ2-3; 9 positions match TRBD1. Germline CDR1 reads SGHDT; CDR2 reads YYEEEE. The trim removed 3 bases at V and 0 bases at J, leaving 5 bases unmatched. The CDR3 is made up of 16 amino acids. The CDR3, as DNA: TGTGCCAGCAGCTACGGGGACAGGGCTAGCACAGATACGCAGTATTTT. It yields the protein CASSYGDRASTDTQYF.

The chain employs TRBV30 and TRBJ2-1; a weak D match, TRBD2 (5 bases). There are 14 residues in the CDR3. Between the trimmed V and J ends, which lost 2 bases and 0 bases, there was a span of 8 bases. Germline lookup yields CDR1 GTSNPN and CDR2 SVGIG (reference sequence). CDR3 region: CAWSIASSYNEQFF. The CDR3 nucleotides read TGTGCCTGGAGTATAGCGAGCTCCTACAATGAGCAGTTCTTC.

About this clone: The sample has other DNA sequences that encode this CDR3 too. The chain uses TRBV18 and TRBJ1-5; D call uncertain. The length of the CDR3 is 14 residues. CDR1 is KGHSH and CDR2 is LQKENI in the germline V gene. V lost 5 bases to trimming and J lost 0 bases, with 8 bases between them. CDR3 sequence reads: CASSSEHSNQPQHF. The CDR3 nucleotides are TGTGCCAGCTCATCAGAGCATAGCAATCAGCCCCAGCATTTT.

The chain carries TRBV7-9 and TRBJ2-3, with 9 bases matching TRBD1. CDR3 size: 16 residues. CDR1 is SEHNR and CDR2 is FQNEAQ in the germline V gene (reference sequence). Trimming removed 4 bases from V and 5 bases from J; junction bases left unmatched: 10. The CDR3 spells CASSSDRGSLRDTQYF. In nucleotides, the CDR3 is TGTGCCAGCAGCTCGGACAGGGGTTCTCTTAGAGATACGCAGTATTTT.

Comments on this clone: This sample also contains other DNA sequences that code for the same CDR3. V gene TRBV19 combines with J gene TRBJ1-1, with no clear D. CDR3 size: 14 residues. Looked up from germline, CDR1 is LNHDA and CDR2 is SQIVND (reference sequence). The V end was cut by 3 bases, the J end by 1 base, with 9 bases between. This chain's CDR3 is CASSIGPANTEAFF. In DNA form, the CDR3 reads TGTGCCAGTAGTATCGGACCGGCGAACACTGAAGCTTTCTTT.

V is TRBV7-2 and J is TRBJ2-5; D perhaps matches TRBD1 (5 bases). The CDR3 is 15 residues long. V lost 8 bases and J lost 4, with 20 bases in between. Germline V gives CDR1 SGHTA, CDR2 FQGNSA. The chain's CDR3 is CASCRQTDERETQYF. In DNA form, the CDR3 reads TGTGCCAGCTGTAGACAGACAGACGAACGAGAGACCCAGTACTTC.

The gene calls are TRBV27 and TRBJ2-1, with 8 positions matching TRBD2. This CDR3 has 15 residues. Germline-derived CDR1 and CDR2 are MNHEY and SMNVEV (reference sequence). J gave up 7 bases and V 4 bases, and 9 bases lay outside the gene matches. The CDR3 DNA follows: TGTGCCAGCAGTTCACTGAGCGGGAGTGGGAATGAGCAGTTCTTC. It is translated as CASSSLSGSGNEQFF.

The V call is TRBV9, the J call TRBJ2-5; a weak D match, TRBD2 (5 bases). Trimming pared 4 bases from V and 7 bases from J, leaving 20 bases between. Germline V lookup: CDR1 SGDLS, CDR2 YYNGEE. The CDR3 sequence is 15 residues long. The CDR3 region has the DNA TGTGCCAGCAGCTCGTCCCCCGGGGAAGCTCGGACCCAGTACTTC. It translates to CASSSSPGEARTQYF. Full variable domain (missing parts from reference TRBV9 and TRBJ2-5): DSGVTQTPKHLITATGQRVTLRCSPRSGDLSVYWYQQSLDQGLQFLIQYYNGEERAKGNILERFSAQQFPDLHSELNLSSLELGDSALYFCASSSSPGEARTQYFGPGTRLLVL.

The J gene is TRBJ2-2, the V gene TRBV15; the match to TRBD2 covers 7 bases. The trim removed 0 bases at V and 5 bases at J, leaving 6 bases unmatched. CDR3 length: 16 residues. Germline-derived CDR1 and CDR2 are LNHNV and YYDKDF (reference sequence). The CDR3: CATSREVVGRTGELFF. The CDR3 DNA reads as TGTGCCACCAGCAGAGAAGTTGTCGGGAGGACCGGGGAGCTGTTTTTT.

J is TRBJ2-5 and V is TRBV19, with a possible D match to TRBD1 (6 bases). The CDR3 contains 19 residues. The V end lost 5 bases, the J end lost 5 bases, and 30 bases lay between the germline ends. Looked up from germline, CDR1 is LNHDA and CDR2 is SQIVND (reference sequence). The CDR3 protein is CASSPQAPAGAQGGETQYF. Written as DNA, the CDR3 is TGTGCCAGTAGTCCCCAGGCCCCGGCAGGGGCGCAGGGCGGCGAGACCCAGTACTTC.

The V call is TRBV19, the J call TRBJ2-5, with 7 bases lining up with TRBD1. Germline V gene data show CDR1 as LNHDA and CDR2 as SQIVND (reference sequence). The CDR3 runs 15 residues. V shed 5 bases, J shed 2 bases, and the junction held 8 bases outside the gene matches. Here the CDR3 reads CASSVRGTSQETQYF. Here the CDR3 DNA reads TGTGCCAGTAGTGTCAGGGGGACATCGCAAGAGACCCAGTACTTC. Full variable domain (outside the CDR3, taken from reference TRBV19 and TRBJ2-5): DGGITQSPKYLFRKEGQNVTLSCEQNLNHDAMYWYRQDPGQGLRLIYYSQIVNDFQKGDIAEGYSVSREKKESFPLTVTSAQKNPTAFYLCASSVRGTSQETQYFGPGTRLLVL.

This chain uses TRBV11-2 with TRBJ1-6; no clear D. Germline CDR1 reads SGHAT; CDR2 reads FQNNGV. V dropped 1 base and J dropped 10 bases, with 11 bases sitting between them. The length of the CDR3 is 14 residues. CDR3 coding DNA: TGTGCCAGCAGCTTAGCGGGGTTGGAATCACCCCTCCACTTT. It encodes CASSLAGLESPLHF.